Listed below are T cell receptor beta chains from one sample, sequenced in a study of HIV-infected children after antiretroviral therapy interruption. Each CDR3 protein gets one entry after TCRdb re-called the 3' RACE reads with MiXCR. The repertoire holds about 89,000 distinct CDR3 sequences, with around 6.9% as singletons. Sequenced here: CD45RA+ CD4+ T cells from PBMCs, pooled from several time points, sampled from a donor given antiretroviral therapy, either interrupted or continuous. The receptors stem from a pool of human donors with HIV. The CDR3 runs from the conserved cysteine through the conserved F or W. A D gene is named only where the DNA matches it firmly. Clone sizes are given selectively: once, few, many, or a class where the clone is expanded.

medium-sized | . | TRBJ1-2 | TRBV9 | TGTGCCAGCAGCGAGAGGGACACCTCGCGAGGCTACACCTTC | CASSERDTSRGYTF
. | . | TRBJ1-5 | TRBV19 | TGTGCCAGTAGTATAATGGGTATTGATCAGCCCCAGCATTTT | CASSIMGIDQPQHF
few | TRBD2 | TRBJ2-7 | TRBV4-2 | TGTGCCAGCCAAAGAGGGCTAGCGGGGGGAAGTTCAGAAAGGCAGTACTTC | CASQRGLAGGSSERQYF
. | . | TRBJ1-5 | TRBV2 | TGTGCCAGCAGTGCGGACAGATCCTATCAGCCCCAGCATTTT | CASSADRSYQPQHF
many | . | TRBJ2-7 | TRBV24-1 | TGTGCCACCGGGACGGACGCCTACGAGCAGTACTTC | CATGTDAYEQYF
many | TRBD1 | TRBJ1-2 | TRBV28 | TGTGCCAGCGCAAAACAGGGGACCTATGGCTACACCTTC | CASAKQGTYGYTF
many | TRBD1 | TRBJ2-7 | TRBV12-3/TRBV12-4 | TGTGCCAGCAGTTTCCCGGACAGGGGCTACTCCTACGAGCAGTACTTC | CASSFPDRGYSYEQYF
many | TRBD1 | TRBJ2-1 | TRBV19 | TGTGCCAGTAGAGGACAGGGGGCGGTCAATGAGCAGTTCTTC | CASRGQGAVNEQFF
many | . | TRBJ2-5 | TRBV6-5 | TGTGCCAGCAGTTCCGAGGGACACGTGCGGACCCAGTACTTC | CASSSEGHVRTQYF
many | . | TRBJ2-1 | TRBV7-7 | TGTGCTAGCAGCGCCAACCCAGACTACAATGAGCAGTTCTTC | CASSANPDYNEQFF